This T cell receptor beta chain was sequenced for a study of shared clonotypes between healthy human individuals. The study, taken as a whole, reports: When compared with the clonotypes that were shared by all four sorted-subset donors, the non-shared clonotypes turned out to have lower generation probabilities.

As to this clone: The antigen remains unidentified.

TCRdb's table, derived via immunoSEQ multiplex PCR, lists solely in-frame clones and lacks some. This table holds approximately 1,500,000 clones, more than 95% found once. Germline V gene lookup returns CDR1 SGHNT and CDR2 YYREEE (reference sequence). The length of the CDR3 is 14 residues. Trimming cost V 0 bases and J 6 bases, with 9 bases left between them. The rearrangement links TRBV5-4 to TRBJ2-2, with TRBD1 as a possible D gene (5 bases). The clonotype originates from a man under 40 in good health. The sample consisted of naive CD4+ T cells sorted from blood. Specified subset: CD45RA+ positively selected. The CDR3 spells CASSLDQGPGELFF. DNA of the CDR3: TGTGCCAGCAGCTTGGATCAGGGCCCCGGGGAGCTGTTTTTT.